This passage covers 21 T cell receptor beta chains from one sample sequenced in a study of OX40 agonist ivuxolimab in advanced cancers. The method was the immunoSEQ multiplex PCR assay. The immuneACCESS repertoire file appears here via TCRdb, limited to in-frame rearrangements. These files lack a portion of the clones; in checked studies, under half of the deficit traces to unresolved V genes, and the cause of the others is not known. This sample holds 100,000 to 110,000 clones; about 91% were observed only once. About 0.49% of the sample comes from the top ten. Sample: CD4+ or CD8+ T cells sorted from blood, taken in a trial of the OX40 agonist ivuxolimab. Source of these receptors: an adult with an advanced solid tumor such as melanoma, head and neck, liver or kidney cancer.

The chain recombines TRBV5-6 with TRBJ2-3; 12 bases line up with TRBD2. The trim removed 4 bases at V and 6 bases at J, leaving 9 bases unmatched. This CDR3 has 16 amino acids. Germline assignment: CDR1 SGHDT and CDR2 YYEEEE. The chain's CDR3 is CASSRGLAGSTDTQYF. The CDR3 nucleotides are TGTGCCAGCAGCCGGGGACTAGCGGGTTCTACGGATACGCAGTATTTT. Full variable domain (missing parts from reference TRBV5-6 and TRBJ2-3): DAGVTQSPTHLIKTRGQQVTLRCSPKSGHDTVSWYQQALGQGPQFIFQYYEEEERQRGNFPDRFSGHQFPNYSSELNVNALLLGDSALYLCASSRGLAGSTDTQYFGPGTRLTVL.

The V and J genes are TRBV6-5 and TRBJ1-4; D is possibly TRBD1 (6 bases). The CDR3 sequence is 15 residues long. The V gene's germline CDR1 is MNHEY and CDR2 SVGAGI. Trimming left V 0 bases short and J 8 bases short, with 13 bases between. The CDR3 is CASSYSLRTGEKLFF. The DNA for the CDR3 is TGTGCCAGCAGTTACTCTCTCAGAACAGGGGAAAAACTGTTTTTT.

This clone was counted a few times. The gene calls are TRBV14 and TRBJ2-7; D unclear. CDR3 length equals 14 residues. The ends were cut back, 2 bases at V and 2 bases at J, with 10 bases in the middle. The germline V gene encodes CDR1 SGHDN and CDR2 FVKESK. The CDR3, as DNA: TGTGCCAGCAGCCAAACTTACGGACCCTACGAGCAGTACTTC. As protein: CASSQTYGPYEQYF.

This clone occurred once. The DNA of the CDR3 is TGTGCCAGCAGTTACTACGCGGGAGGGGGGTACAATGAGCAGTTCTTC. Its translation: CASSYYAGGGYNEQFF. J is TRBJ2-1 and V is TRBV6-5; 9 positions match TRBD2. Per germline, CDR1 MNHEY and CDR2 SVGAGI. The CDR3 extends over 16 amino acids. Trimming removed 1 base from V and 4 bases from J; junction bases left unmatched: 5.

The chain recombines TRBV9 with TRBJ2-7; D is ambiguous. V dropped 4 bases and J dropped 0 bases, with 11 bases sitting between them. Germline CDR1 SGDLS, CDR2 YYNGEE. CDR3 length: 14 residues. CDR3 residues: CASSRKWDSYEQYF. The CDR3 DNA follows: TGTGCCAGCAGCCGAAAGTGGGACTCCTACGAGCAGTACTTC. Using reference TRBV9 and TRBJ2-7 for the parts outside the CDR3, the full variable domain is DSGVTQTPKHLITATGQRVTLRCSPRSGDLSVYWYQQSLDQGLQFLIQYYNGEERAKGNILERFSAQQFPDLHSELNLSSLELGDSALYFCASSRKWDSYEQYFGPGTRLTVT.

This clone was seen a single time. This chain joins TRBV27 and TRBJ2-7; 10 nucleotides agree with TRBD2. V lost 4 bases, J lost 2 bases, and 11 bases stayed unmatched. CDR1 MNHEY and CDR2 SMNVEV come from the germline V gene (reference sequence). The CDR3 contains 17 residues. The CDR3 DNA reads TGTGCCAGCAGTTCCGTTTGGGCTAGCGGGAGAGCCTACGAGCAGTACTTC. Protein: CASSSVWASGRAYEQYF.

The CDR3 bases are TGCGCCAGCAGCCCCGGGGACAGGACCACCGGGGAGCTGTTTTTT. This translates into CASSPGDRTTGELFF. The chain couples TRBV4-1 to TRBJ2-2; 8 nucleotides match TRBD1. Trimming took 4 bases from V and 4 from J; bases not matched to a gene: 5. This CDR3 is built from 15 residues. Germline V gene lookup returns CDR1 MGHRA and CDR2 YSYEKL.

V usage is TRBV2 and J usage is TRBJ1-6, with 8 bases identical to TRBD1. The CDR3 contains 18 residues. The V and J ends lost 5 bases and 2 bases, in that order; junction bases with no gene match: 11. Germline V lookup: CDR1 SNHLY, CDR2 FYNNEI. CDR3 nucleotides: TGTGCCAGCAGTCAGCACAGGGGGAGTACCCCCTATAATTCACCCCTCCACTTT. It yields the protein CASSQHRGSTPYNSPLHF. Together with reference TRBV2 and TRBJ1-6, the CDR3 gives the full variable domain: EPEVTQTPSHQVTQMGQEVILRCVPISNHLYFYWYRQILGQKVEFLVSFYNNEISEKSEIFDDQFSVERPDGSNFTLKIRSTKLEDSAMYFCASSQHRGSTPYNSPLHFGNGTRLTVT.

The genes are TRBV7-2 and TRBJ1-2; D gene unclear. V was clipped by 1 base and J by 5 bases, with 11 bases between them. From germline, CDR1 is SGHTA and CDR2 FQGNSA. This CDR3 contains 14 residues. CDR3 in amino acids: CASSLGVVWYGYTF. The CDR3 DNA sequence: TGTGCCAGCAGCTTAGGGGTTGTCTGGTATGGCTACACCTTC.

The chain combines TRBV30 with TRBJ2-5; D unresolved. This CDR3 contains 10 residues. The germline CDR1 and CDR2 sequences are GTSNPN and SVGIG (reference sequence). Between the trimmed V and J ends, which lost 4 bases and 5 bases, there was a span of 5 bases. The CDR3 here is CAWKGETQYF. In nucleotides, the CDR3 is TGTGCCTGGAAAGGGGAGACCCAGTACTTC. Complete variable domain (other parts from reference TRBV30 and TRBJ2-5): SQTIHQWPATLVQPVGSPLSLECTVEGTSNPNLYWYRQAAGRGLQLLFYSVGIGQISSEVPQNLSASRPQDRQFILSSKKLLLSDSGFYLCAWKGETQYFGPGTRLLVL.

In DNA, the CDR3 is TGTGCCAGCAGCTTAGTGTCCCCCCGACAGGGAAGTGAAGCTTTCTTT. Amino acids: CASSLVSPRQGSEAFF. The genes are TRBV7-2 and TRBJ1-1; 7 nucleotides line up with TRBD1. The V segment lost 1 base and the J segment 7 bases; nucleotides outside the gene matches: 12. Germline V gene data show CDR1 as SGHTA and CDR2 as FQGNSA. The CDR3 covers 16 residues.

This clone was seen only once. The chain combines TRBV5-3 with TRBJ2-5; D perhaps matches TRBD1 (5 bases). TRBV5-3 is an ORF, and what it does is uncertain. This CDR3 is 16 amino acids long. The ends were cut back, 0 bases at V and 5 bases at J, with 17 bases in the middle. CDR3 sequence: CARSLDRRGYEETQYF. The CDR3 bases are TGTGCCAGAAGCTTGGACCGAAGGGGATATGAGGAGACCCAGTACTTC.

The sample holds a few counts of this clone. The chain is built from TRBV30 and TRBJ1-1; TRBD1 matches 7 bases. V shed 2 bases, J shed 8 bases, and the junction held 2 bases outside the gene matches. The CDR3 consists of 11 residues. Germline CDR1 GTSNPN, CDR2 SVGIG (reference sequence). CDR3: CAWSRTGEAFF. The CDR3 coding sequence is TGTGCCTGGAGTAGGACAGGAGAAGCTTTCTTT.

The J gene is TRBJ2-1, the V gene TRBV4-3, with 11 bases that match TRBD2. This CDR3 has 17 residues. Germline V gene lookup returns CDR1 LGHNA and CDR2 YSLEER. Trimming cost V 0 bases and J 8 bases; bases outside gene matches: 9. CDR3 sequence (DNA): TGCGCCAGCAGCCAAGAAAGCTGGACTAGCGGGCGGGATGAGCAGTTCTTC. It yields the protein CASSQESWTSGRDEQFF.

The V gene is TRBV4-1, the J gene TRBJ2-7; D ambiguous. Per the germline V gene, CDR1 is MGHRA and CDR2 is YSYEKL. The CDR3 length is 11 residues. With 0 bases removed from V and 6 bases from J, the gap between germline ends came to 3 bases. The CDR3 nucleotides are TGCGCCAGCAGCCAAGATCTCGAGCAGTACTTC. It yields the protein CASSQDLEQYF.

This chain links TRBV7-9 with TRBJ2-5; tentatively, D is TRBD2 (6 bases). Trimming left V 1 base short and J 5 bases short, with 11 bases between. Germline CDR1 SEHNR, CDR2 FQNEAQ (reference sequence). CDR3 length: 14 amino acids. DNA for the CDR3: TGTGCCAGCAGCTTAGGCTGGGGGGTGGAGACCCAGTACTTC. This translates into CASSLGWGVETQYF.

This chain links TRBV29-1 with TRBJ1-1; D is possibly TRBD1 (6 bases). V dropped 7 bases and J dropped 2 bases, with 14 bases sitting between them. The CDR3 contains 13 residues. Looked up from germline, CDR1 is SQVTM and CDR2 is ANQGSEA. The CDR3 nucleotides read TGCAGCGCAAAGGGACAACAAAACACTGAAGCTTTCTTT. It translates to CSAKGQQNTEAFF.

This clone has just a few counts. The V call is TRBV7-9, the J call TRBJ2-2, with a weak D call TRBD1 (6 bases). The CDR3 sequence is 14 residues long. Per the germline V gene, CDR1 is SEHNR and CDR2 is FQNEAQ (reference sequence). Trimming left V 6 bases short and J 3 bases short, with 11 bases between. The CDR3 DNA reads TGTGCCAGCAGACAGGGATGGGACACCGGGGAGCTGTTTTTT. Protein: CASRQGWDTGELFF.

The chain combines TRBV5-4 with TRBJ2-2; no clear D gene. Germline V gene lookup returns CDR1 SGHNT and CDR2 YYREEE (reference sequence). V was cut by 3 bases and J by 7 bases, with 10 bases left in between. The CDR3 is made up of 13 amino acids. The CDR3 here is CASSSRPGGELFF. In DNA form, the CDR3 reads TGTGCCAGCAGCTCCCGGCCGGGCGGGGAGCTGTTTTTT. Full variable domain (outside the CDR3, taken from reference TRBV5-4 and TRBJ2-2): ETGVTQSPTHLIKTRGQQVTLRCSSQSGHNTVSWYQQALGQGPQFIFQYYREEENGRGNFPPRFSGLQFPNYSSELNVNALELDDSALYLCASSSRPGGELFFGEGSRLTVL.

The chain uses TRBV28 and TRBJ2-7; D uncertain. Germline V lookup: CDR1 MDHEN, CDR2 SYDVKM. The length of the CDR3 is 14 residues. V was pared by 3 bases and J by 3 bases, with 12 bases between. The CDR3 coding sequence is TGTGCCAGCAGTTTGGGTTTCGGATACTACGAGCAGTACTTC. This sequence encodes CASSLGFGYYEQYF.

The J gene is TRBJ1-4, the V gene TRBV5-1; D is ambiguous. This CDR3 is built from 13 residues. Trimming left V 4 bases short and J 0 bases short, with 4 bases between. Germline CDR1 SGHRS, CDR2 YFSETQ. CDR3 sequence: CASSRATNEKLFF. CDR3 bases: TGCGCCAGCAGCAGGGCAACTAATGAAAAACTGTTTTTT.